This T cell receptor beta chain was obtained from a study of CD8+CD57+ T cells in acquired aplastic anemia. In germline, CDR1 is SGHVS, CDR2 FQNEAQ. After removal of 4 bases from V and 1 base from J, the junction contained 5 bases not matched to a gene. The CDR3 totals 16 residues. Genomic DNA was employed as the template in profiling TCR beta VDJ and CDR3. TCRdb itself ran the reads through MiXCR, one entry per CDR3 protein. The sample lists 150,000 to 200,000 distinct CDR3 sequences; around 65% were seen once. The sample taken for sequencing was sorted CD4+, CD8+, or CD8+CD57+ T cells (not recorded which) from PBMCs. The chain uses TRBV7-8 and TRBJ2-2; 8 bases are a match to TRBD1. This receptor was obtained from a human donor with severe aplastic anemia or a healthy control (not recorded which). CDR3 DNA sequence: TGTGCCAGCAGCTACCAGGGGGCCTTGAACACCGGGGAGCTGTTTTTT. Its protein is CASSYQGALNTGELFF.